This T cell receptor (beta chain) was sequenced during a study of OX40 agonist ivuxolimab in advanced cancers. Whole-study context: Patients received ivuxolimab, an intravenous treatment, every 2 weeks at 0.01 to 10 mg/kg. General study points: Partial responders treated at 0.1-3.0 mg/kg exhibited clonal expansion among the lowest measured. Also present in some nonresponders was a low level of normalized T-cell clonal expansion. By week 6 at 0.1 to 3.0 mg/kg, blood CD4+ and CD8+ T cells had expanded clonally.

Germline assignment: CDR1 LNHDA and CDR2 SQIVND (reference sequence). V was clipped by 6 bases and J by 5 bases, with 11 bases between them. The CDR3 totals 13 residues. Data came from immunoSEQ multiplex PCR; TCRdb stores just in-frame clones and leaves some out. The sample has 45,000 to 55,000 clones; about four fifths are singletons. Concerning this clone: The antigen is unknown.

This clonotype originated in an adult with an advanced solid tumor such as melanoma, head and neck, liver or kidney cancer. The chain employs TRBV19 and TRBJ2-1; the D gene is possibly TRBD1 (6 bases). Source: CD4+ or CD8+ T cells sorted from blood, taken in a trial of the OX40 agonist ivuxolimab. The CDR3 coding sequence is TGTGCCAGTAGCCGAAACAGGGACAATGAGCAGTTCTTC. Its protein is CASSRNRDNEQFF.